The 5 T cell receptor beta chains below come from one sample, sequenced in a study of siplizumab effects on memory and regulatory T cells. Clones were read by immunoSEQ multiplex PCR, and TCRdb kept only the in-frame ones, dropping some. Found here are approximately 48,000 clones, 93% of them singletons; the top ten hold roughly 17%. Sequencing used CD8+ T cells sorted from blood. These receptors were collected from a human donor in good health.

The chain is built from TRBV19 and TRBJ2-1, with 8 bases lining up with TRBD2. The CDR3 has 15 amino acids. The germline CDR1 and CDR2 sequences are LNHDA and SQIVND (reference sequence). V lost 3 bases, J lost 2 bases, and 3 bases stayed unmatched. In DNA, the CDR3 is TGTGCCAGTAGTATTGACGGGAGGGCCTACAATGAGCAGTTCTTC. Residues: CASSIDGRAYNEQFF.

The chain uses TRBV9 and TRBJ2-7, with 9 bases aligning to TRBD1. There are 14 residues in the CDR3. Looked up from germline, CDR1 is SGDLS and CDR2 is YYNGEE. The V segment lost 4 bases and the J segment 3 bases; nucleotides outside the gene matches: 5. The CDR3 DNA is TGTGCCAGCAGCCTAGGGACAGGGAACTACGAGCAGTACTTC. Protein: CASSLGTGNYEQYF. The whole variable domain, remainder taken from reference TRBV9 and TRBJ2-7, is DSGVTQTPKHLITATGQRVTLRCSPRSGDLSVYWYQQSLDQGLQFLIQYYNGEERAKGNILERFSAQQFPDLHSELNLSSLELGDSALYFCASSLGTGNYEQYFGPGTRLTVT.

The CDR3 region has the DNA TGTGCCAGCAGCACCATTTCCGAGGGACAGGGTTACGAGCAGTACTTC. It encodes CASSTISEGQGYEQYF. The V gene is TRBV11-2, the J gene TRBJ2-7; 9 bases agree with TRBD1. The CDR3 covers 16 residues. CDR1 and CDR2 from the germline V gene are SGHAT and FQNNGV. The ends lost 5 bases at V and 4 bases at J; junction bases unmatched: 12.

CDR3 sequence reads: CASSQGLAGADTQYF. The CDR3 nucleotides are TGTGCCAGCAGTCAGGGACTAGCGGGGGCAGATACGCAGTATTTT. This rearrangement joins TRBV2 to TRBJ2-3; 14 bases align to TRBD2. V trimming: 5 bases; J trimming: 4 bases; junction bases outside the gene matches: 2. Germline V gene lookup returns CDR1 SNHLY and CDR2 FYNNEI. This CDR3 region has 15 residues.

The rearrangement uses TRBV2 and TRBJ2-1; 7 bases are shared with TRBD2. The J segment lost 10 bases and the V segment lost 0 bases, leaving 9 bases of the junction unmatched. The CDR3 totals 15 residues. Germline CDR1 SNHLY, CDR2 FYNNEI. CDR3: CASSEAGGIPGEQFF. The CDR3 nucleotides are TGTGCCAGCAGTGAAGCGGGAGGGATCCCAGGCGAGCAGTTCTTC.